Below, 18 T cell receptor beta chains from the same sample are listed, as sequenced in a study of cytomegalovirus exposure and HLA in healthy donors. The PCR was carried out with 60 Vbeta primers and 13 Jbeta primers. Assay used: immunoSEQ multiplex PCR; TCRdb lists only in-frame clones, some missing. The sample records about 81,000 clones, 77% being singletons. The sequenced material came from PBMCs. These TCRs come from a man aged 50 to 59 in good health and CMV-seropositive.

This clone showed up just a few times. The V call is TRBV11-2, the J call TRBJ1-3; 7 positions match TRBD1. The V gene's germline CDR1 is SGHAT and CDR2 FQNNGV. There are 17 residues in the CDR3. V trimming: 5 bases; J trimming: 0 bases; junction bases outside the gene matches: 10. The CDR3 DNA follows: TGTGCCAGCAGCCGAGGGGGACAGACCAACTCTGGAAACACCATATATTTT. Protein: CASSRGGQTNSGNTIYF.

The J gene is TRBJ2-3, the V gene TRBV30; 7 nucleotides line up with TRBD2. Looked up from germline, CDR1 is GTSNPN and CDR2 is SVGIG (reference sequence). The V and J ends lost 0 bases and 2 bases, in that order; junction bases with no gene match: 8. The CDR3 is 16 amino acids. Here the CDR3 reads CAWSVLGGSITDTQYF. The DNA of the CDR3 is TGTGCCTGGAGTGTACTAGGCGGGAGTATCACAGATACGCAGTATTTT.

The V and J genes are TRBV11-3 and TRBJ2-3, with 13 bases fitting TRBD2. V trimming: 3 bases; J trimming: 4 bases; junction bases outside the gene matches: 4. Germline V lookup: CDR1 SGHNT, CDR2 YENEEA. The CDR3 has 16 amino acids. As DNA, the CDR3 is TGTGCCAGCAGCTTTGTAGGACTAGCGGGAGCAGATACGCAGTATTTT. The encoded protein is CASSFVGLAGADTQYF. Supplemented by reference TRBV11-3 and TRBJ2-3, the full variable domain reads EAGVVQSPRYKIIEKKQPVAFWCNPISGHNTLYWYLQNLGQGPELLIRYENEEAVDDSQLPKDRFSAERLKGVDSTLKIQPAELGDSAVYLCASSFVGLAGADTQYFGPGTRLTVL.

The chain uses TRBV6-1 and TRBJ1-2; 9 bases are a match to TRBD1. This CDR3 has 14 residues. J was trimmed by 1 base and V by 6 bases; bases with no gene match: 3. Germline V CDR1 and CDR2: MNHNS, SASEGT. CDR3 in amino acids: CASRATGGNYGYTF. CDR3 coding DNA: TGTGCCAGCAGAGCGACAGGGGGTAACTATGGCTACACCTTC.

The chain couples TRBV4-3 to TRBJ2-3, with D maybe TRBD2 (6 bases). The CDR3 totals 15 residues. The germline CDR1 and CDR2 sequences are LGHNA and YSLEER. Trimming cost V 1 base and J 5 bases, with 13 bases left between them. The CDR3, as DNA: TGCGCCAGCAGCCAAGGGCTGGGACTGTTAGATACGCAGTATTTT. It translates to CASSQGLGLLDTQYF.

The chain employs TRBV15 and TRBJ1-2, with TRBD1 identical over 8 bases. CDR1 LNHNV and CDR2 YYDKDF come from the germline V gene (reference sequence). With V trimmed by 1 base and J by 0 bases, 7 bases remained unmatched. This CDR3 has 17 residues. The CDR3 loop reads CATSRAYSTGANYGYTF. DNA of the CDR3: TGTGCCACCAGCAGAGCCTACTCGACAGGGGCTAACTATGGCTACACCTTC.

The V call is TRBV6-5, the J call TRBJ2-2, with TRBD2 identical over 9 bases. The CDR3 runs 15 residues. V shed 6 bases, J shed 2 bases, and the junction held 4 bases outside the gene matches. Germline CDR1 and CDR2: MNHEY and SVGAGI. CDR3 coding DNA: TGTGCCAGCAGACGACTAGCGGCAAACACCGGGGAGCTGTTTTTT. It encodes CASRRLAANTGELFF.

The rearrangement joins TRBV11-3 to TRBJ2-5; 11 nucleotides line up with TRBD2. This CDR3 has 17 amino acids. Looked up from germline, CDR1 is SGHNT and CDR2 is YENEEA. Losses at the gene ends were 5 bases for V and 5 bases for J; bases not matched to a gene: 13. CDR3 residues: CASSQLYSGRAGETQYF. As DNA, the CDR3 is TGTGCCAGCAGCCAACTATATAGCGGGAGGGCCGGGGAGACCCAGTACTTC.

The V gene is TRBV18, the J gene TRBJ1-2; 11 bases agree with TRBD1. The CDR3 has 15 residues. Germline assignment: CDR1 KGHSH and CDR2 LQKENI. J was trimmed by 6 bases and V by 6 bases; bases with no gene match: 9. The chain's CDR3 is CASSRGQGAVDGYTF. Written as DNA, the CDR3 is TGTGCCAGCTCCCGAGGACAGGGGGCTGTTGATGGCTACACCTTC.

This clone has more than one count but fewer than ten. V usage is TRBV9 and J usage is TRBJ2-7; 11 bases line up with TRBD1. The germline V gene encodes CDR1 SGDLS and CDR2 YYNGEE. J was trimmed by 10 bases and V by 3 bases; bases with no gene match: 6. The CDR3 extends over 13 amino acids. The CDR3 DNA reads TGTGCCAGCAGCGCGCTGGGACAGGGGGGCCAGTACTTC. Translated: CASSALGQGGQYF. The variable domain in full, completed from reference TRBV9 and TRBJ2-7, reads DSGVTQTPKHLITATGQRVTLRCSPRSGDLSVYWYQQSLDQGLQFLIQYYNGEERAKGNILERFSAQQFPDLHSELNLSSLELGDSALYFCASSALGQGGQYFGPGTRLTVT.

Turning to this clone: An end of the junction differs from the germline gene, which may be a read error. The chain is built from TRBV7-9 and TRBJ2-2; 12 bases agree with TRBD2. Germline assignment: CDR1 SEHNR and CDR2 FQNEAQ (reference sequence). The CDR3 spans 17 residues. The CDR3 reads CSSSLLAGGFNTGELFF. As DNA, the CDR3 is TGTTCCAGCAGTTTACTAGCGGGAGGTTTCAACACCGGGGAGCTGTTTTTT. Variable domain in full (rest from reference TRBV7-9 and TRBJ2-2): DTGVSQNPRHKITKRGQNVTFRCDPISEHNRLYWYRQTLGQGPEFLTYFQNEAQLEKSRLLSDRFSAERPKGSFSTLEIQRTEQGDSAMYLCSSSLLAGGFNTGELFFGEGSRLTVL.

This rearrangement joins TRBV19 to TRBJ2-7; TRBD1 matches 7 bases. CDR3 length: 14 amino acids. Trimming took 4 bases from V and 2 from J; bases not matched to a gene: 5. Germline CDR1 LNHDA, CDR2 SQIVND (reference sequence). The CDR3 DNA reads TGTGCCAGTAGTACCGGGACAGTGACCTACGAGCAGTACTTC. Encoded protein: CASSTGTVTYEQYF.

V is TRBV19 and J is TRBJ2-7; 8 bases agree with TRBD2. CDR3 length equals 15 residues. The V and J ends lost 3 bases and 4 bases, in that order; junction bases with no gene match: 8. CDR1 LNHDA and CDR2 SQIVND come from the germline V gene (reference sequence). Written as DNA, the CDR3 is TGTGCCAGTAGTATGGGCCCGGGAGGGCCATACGAGCAGTACTTC. Translation gives CASSMGPGGPYEQYF.

This rearrangement joins TRBV7-6 to TRBJ2-1; 12 bases map to TRBD2. Germline-derived CDR1 and CDR2 are SGHVS and FNYEAQ. The V segment lost 5 bases and the J segment 8 bases; nucleotides outside the gene matches: 10. The CDR3 consists of 16 residues. The CDR3 DNA sequence: TGTGCCAGCAGCCTGCTAGCGGGAGGGCCCTCAGATGAGCAGTTCTTC. Encoded protein: CASSLLAGGPSDEQFF.

The chain carries TRBV7-9 and TRBJ2-1, with D maybe TRBD2 (6 bases). CDR1 SEHNR and CDR2 FQNEAQ come from the germline V gene (reference sequence). V lost 4 bases and J lost 8, with 15 bases in between. CDR3 size: 14 residues. DNA of the CDR3: TGTGCCAGCAGCTCCAGCGGAGGGGCCGATGAGCAGTTCTTC. Amino acid sequence: CASSSSGGADEQFF.

This clone has just a few counts. The V call is TRBV15, the J call TRBJ2-2; 8 positions match TRBD2. The CDR3 runs 18 residues. V was pared by 1 base and J by 2 bases, with 9 bases of the junction left unmatched. Per germline, CDR1 LNHNV and CDR2 YYDKDF (reference sequence). The CDR3 here is CATSRVGGGRFNTGELFF. As DNA, the CDR3 is TGTGCCACCAGCAGAGTTGGGGGCGGGAGGTTTAACACCGGGGAGCTGTTTTTT.

This clone showed up just a few times. V usage is TRBV11-2 and J usage is TRBJ2-2, with a weak D call TRBD2 (6 bases). Germline CDR1 SGHAT, CDR2 FQNNGV. Trimming stripped 5 bases from V and 6 bases from J, with 13 bases between. The CDR3 length is 14 residues. CDR3 nucleotides: TGTGCCAGCAGCCAGACTAGAGGAGCCGGGGAGCTGTTTTTT. Protein: CASSQTRGAGELFF.

CDR3 loop: CSVDVTRDRPGTQYF. The CDR3 DNA is TGCAGCGTTGACGTAACCAGAGACAGGCCGGGGACCCAGTACTTC. This rearrangement joins TRBV29-1 to TRBJ2-5; tentative D call: TRBD1 (6 bases). The CDR3 contains 15 residues. Germline assignment: CDR1 SQVTM and CDR2 ANQGSEA. Deletions cut 3 bases from V and 7 bases from J, with 21 bases between.